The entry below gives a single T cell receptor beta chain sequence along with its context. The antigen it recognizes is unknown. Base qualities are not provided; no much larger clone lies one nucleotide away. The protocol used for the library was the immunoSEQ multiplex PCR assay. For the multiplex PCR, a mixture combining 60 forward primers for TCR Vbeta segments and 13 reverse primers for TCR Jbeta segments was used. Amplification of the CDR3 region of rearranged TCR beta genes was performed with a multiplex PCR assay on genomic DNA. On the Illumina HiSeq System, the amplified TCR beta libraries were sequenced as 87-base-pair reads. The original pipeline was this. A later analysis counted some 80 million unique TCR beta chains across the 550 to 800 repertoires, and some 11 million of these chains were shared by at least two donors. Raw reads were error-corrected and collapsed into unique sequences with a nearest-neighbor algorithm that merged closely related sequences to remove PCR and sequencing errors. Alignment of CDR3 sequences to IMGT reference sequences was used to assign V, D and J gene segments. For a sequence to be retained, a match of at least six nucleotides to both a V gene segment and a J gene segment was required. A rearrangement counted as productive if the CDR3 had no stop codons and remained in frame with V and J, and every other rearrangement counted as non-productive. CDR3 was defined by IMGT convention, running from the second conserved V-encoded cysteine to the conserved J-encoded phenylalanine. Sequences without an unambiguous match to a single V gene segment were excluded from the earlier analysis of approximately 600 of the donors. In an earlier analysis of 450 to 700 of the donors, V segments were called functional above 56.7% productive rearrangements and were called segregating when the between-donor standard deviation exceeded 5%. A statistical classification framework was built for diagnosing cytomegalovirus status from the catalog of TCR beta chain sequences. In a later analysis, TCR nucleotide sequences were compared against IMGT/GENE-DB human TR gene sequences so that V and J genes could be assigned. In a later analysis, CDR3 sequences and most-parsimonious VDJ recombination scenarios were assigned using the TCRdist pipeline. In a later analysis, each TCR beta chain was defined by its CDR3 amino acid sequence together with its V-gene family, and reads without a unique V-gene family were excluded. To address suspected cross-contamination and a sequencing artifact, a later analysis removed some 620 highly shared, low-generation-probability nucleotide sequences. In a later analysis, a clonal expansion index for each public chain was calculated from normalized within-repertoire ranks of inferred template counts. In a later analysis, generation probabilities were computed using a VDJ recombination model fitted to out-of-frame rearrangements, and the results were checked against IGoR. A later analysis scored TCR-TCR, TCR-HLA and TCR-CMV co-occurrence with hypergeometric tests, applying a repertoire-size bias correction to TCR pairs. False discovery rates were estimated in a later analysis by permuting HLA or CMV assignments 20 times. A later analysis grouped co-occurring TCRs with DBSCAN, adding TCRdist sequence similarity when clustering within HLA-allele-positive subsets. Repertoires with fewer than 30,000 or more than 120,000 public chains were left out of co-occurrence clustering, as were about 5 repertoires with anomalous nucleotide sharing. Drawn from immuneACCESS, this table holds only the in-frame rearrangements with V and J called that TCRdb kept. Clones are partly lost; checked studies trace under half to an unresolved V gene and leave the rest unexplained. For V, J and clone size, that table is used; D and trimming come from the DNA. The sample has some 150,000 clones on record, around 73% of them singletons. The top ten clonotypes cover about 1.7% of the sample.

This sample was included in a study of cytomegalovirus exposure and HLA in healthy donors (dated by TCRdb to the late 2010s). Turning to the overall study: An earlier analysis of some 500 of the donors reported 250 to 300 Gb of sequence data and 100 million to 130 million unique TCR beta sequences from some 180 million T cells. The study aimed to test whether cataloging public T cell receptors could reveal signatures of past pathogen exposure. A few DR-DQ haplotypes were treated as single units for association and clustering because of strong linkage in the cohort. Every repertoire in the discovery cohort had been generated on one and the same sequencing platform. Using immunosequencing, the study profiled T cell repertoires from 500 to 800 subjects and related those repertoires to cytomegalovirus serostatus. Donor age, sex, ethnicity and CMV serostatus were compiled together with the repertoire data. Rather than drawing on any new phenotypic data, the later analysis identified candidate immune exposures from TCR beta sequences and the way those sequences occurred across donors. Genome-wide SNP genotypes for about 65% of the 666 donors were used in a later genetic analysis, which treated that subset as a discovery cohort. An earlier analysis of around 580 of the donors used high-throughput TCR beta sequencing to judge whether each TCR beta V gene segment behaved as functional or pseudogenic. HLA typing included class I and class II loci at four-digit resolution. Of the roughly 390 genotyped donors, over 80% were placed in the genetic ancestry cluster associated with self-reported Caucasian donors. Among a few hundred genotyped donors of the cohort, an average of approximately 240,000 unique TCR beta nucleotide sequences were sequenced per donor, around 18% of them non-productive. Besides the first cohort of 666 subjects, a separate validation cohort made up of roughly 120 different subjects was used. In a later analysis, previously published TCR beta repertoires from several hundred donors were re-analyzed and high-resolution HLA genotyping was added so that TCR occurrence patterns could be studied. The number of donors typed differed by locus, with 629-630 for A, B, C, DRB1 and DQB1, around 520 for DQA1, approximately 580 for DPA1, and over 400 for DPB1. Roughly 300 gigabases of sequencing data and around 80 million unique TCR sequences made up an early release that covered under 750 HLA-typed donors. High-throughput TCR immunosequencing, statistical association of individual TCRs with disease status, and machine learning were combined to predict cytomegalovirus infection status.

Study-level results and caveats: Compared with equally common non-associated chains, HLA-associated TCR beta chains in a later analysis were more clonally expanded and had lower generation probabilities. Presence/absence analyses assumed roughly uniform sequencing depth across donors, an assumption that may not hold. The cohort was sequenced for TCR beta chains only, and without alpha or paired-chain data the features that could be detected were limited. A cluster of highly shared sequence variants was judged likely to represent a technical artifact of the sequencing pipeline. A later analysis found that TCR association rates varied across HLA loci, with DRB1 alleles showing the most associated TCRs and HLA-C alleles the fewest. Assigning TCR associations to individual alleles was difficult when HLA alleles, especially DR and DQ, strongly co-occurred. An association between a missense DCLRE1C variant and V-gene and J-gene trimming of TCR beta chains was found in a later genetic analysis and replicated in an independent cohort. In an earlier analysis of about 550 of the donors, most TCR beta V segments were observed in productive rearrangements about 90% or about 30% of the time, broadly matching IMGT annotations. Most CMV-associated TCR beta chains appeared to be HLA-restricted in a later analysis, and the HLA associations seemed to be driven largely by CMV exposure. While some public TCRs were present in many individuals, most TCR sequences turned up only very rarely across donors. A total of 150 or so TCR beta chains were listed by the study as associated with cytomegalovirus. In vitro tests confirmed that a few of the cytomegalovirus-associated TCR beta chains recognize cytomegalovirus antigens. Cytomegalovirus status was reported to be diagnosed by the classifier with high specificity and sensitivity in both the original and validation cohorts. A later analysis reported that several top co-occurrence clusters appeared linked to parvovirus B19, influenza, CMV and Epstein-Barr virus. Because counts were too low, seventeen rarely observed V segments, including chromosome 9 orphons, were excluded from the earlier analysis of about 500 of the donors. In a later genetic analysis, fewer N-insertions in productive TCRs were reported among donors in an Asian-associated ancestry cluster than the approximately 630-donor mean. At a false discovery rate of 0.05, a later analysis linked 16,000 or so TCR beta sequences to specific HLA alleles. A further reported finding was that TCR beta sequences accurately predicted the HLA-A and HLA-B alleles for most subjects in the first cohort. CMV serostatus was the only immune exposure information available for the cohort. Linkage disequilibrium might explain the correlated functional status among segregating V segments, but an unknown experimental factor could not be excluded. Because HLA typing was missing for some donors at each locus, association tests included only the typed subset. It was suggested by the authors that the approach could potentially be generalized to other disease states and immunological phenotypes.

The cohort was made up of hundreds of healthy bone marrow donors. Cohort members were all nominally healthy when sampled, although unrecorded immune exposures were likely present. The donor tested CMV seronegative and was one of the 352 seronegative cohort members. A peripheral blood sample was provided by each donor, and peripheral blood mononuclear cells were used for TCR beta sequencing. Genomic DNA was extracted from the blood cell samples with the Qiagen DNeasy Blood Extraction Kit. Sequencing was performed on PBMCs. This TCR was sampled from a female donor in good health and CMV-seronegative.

The DNA is TGTGCCAGCAGTTTAACGTTACAGGGAAGAGCTTTCTTT. Its protein product is CASSLTLQGRAFF. The sequence links TRBV27 to TRBJ1-1; the D gene is perhaps TRBD1, on 6 matching bases. CDR1 is given as MNHEY and CDR2 as SMNVEV, both from the germline V gene (reference sequence). The CDR3 has 13 amino acids, counting the end cysteine and phenylalanine. The CDR3 DNA has 39 bases and is translated from base 1. V and J lose 2 bases and 10 bases, and a span of 14 bases separates them.